A single sample is the source of the 23 T cell receptor beta chains below, sequenced in a study of regulatory T cells in long-lasting Graves disease. As for time point: persistent/refractory GD, antithyroid drugs over 5 years with positive TRAb. Researchers made the TCR library from RNA that was extracted from PBMCs. Building of the TCR beta libraries involved iRepertoire HTBI primers and Arm-PCR of CDR3 regions. TCRdb independently ran MiXCR on the multiplex PCR reads; one entry per CDR3 protein. The data contain 700,000 or so distinct CDR3 sequences, 25% to 35% of them seen just once; the ten biggest clones take up about 40%. This sample comprised peripheral blood mononuclear cells (PBMCs), obtained when the disease was refractory, from a patient treated with antithyroid drugs. The receptors were sampled from a female donor with Graves disease.

This clonotype was recorded a few times. The chain is built from TRBV19 and TRBJ1-1; D gene unclear. Germline loops: CDR1 LNHDA, CDR2 SQIVND (reference sequence). The CDR3 contains 14 residues. With 8 bases removed from V and 3 bases from J, the gap between germline ends came to 16 bases. Written as DNA, the CDR3 is TGTGCCAGTCACCTCGGGGAGGGTCACACTGAAGCTTTCTTT. It codes for CASHLGEGHTEAFF.

This clonotype occurred a few times. The chain employs TRBV29-1 and TRBJ1-2; the D is unclear. The CDR3 covers 11 residues. The V and J ends lost 4 bases and 8 bases respectively, with 11 bases between them. Germline V gene data show CDR1 as SQVTM and CDR2 as ANQGSEA. The CDR3 coding sequence is TGCAGCGTTGTGGCAAGCGGGGGCTACACCTTC. The encoded protein is CSVVASGGYTF.

About this clonotype: The conserved phenylalanine or tryptophan normally closing the CDR3 is absent here, so this likely arose from a read error. V gene TRBV7-6 combines with J gene TRBJ2-7, with D perhaps matching TRBD1 or TRBD2 (7 bases each). Deletions cut 8 bases from V and 5 bases from J, with 19 bases between. The CDR3 totals 14 residues. Per germline, CDR1 SGHVS and CDR2 FNYEAQ. CDR3 nucleotides: TGTGCCAGCGTTGAGTGGGAGGGGGCTCACGAGCAGTACTCC. Translating it yields CASVEWEGAHEQYS.

The rearrangement links TRBV5-1 to TRBJ1-6; D call uncertain. The CDR3 length is 14 residues. From germline, CDR1 is SGHRS and CDR2 YFSETQ. Deletions cut 4 bases from V and 6 bases from J, with 11 bases between. The CDR3 protein is CASSPGISNSPLHF. DNA for the CDR3: TGCGCCAGCAGCCCGGGTATTTCTAATTCACCCCTCCACTTT.

In its sample, this clonotype was seen a few times. The chain is built from TRBV20-1 and TRBJ1-5; the D is unclear. CDR1 DFQATT and CDR2 SNEGSKA come from the germline V gene (reference sequence). Trimming removed 0 bases at V and 5 bases at J, with 11 bases between. The CDR3 is made up of 14 amino acids. The DNA for the CDR3 is TGCAGTGCTAGAGATTTCTTGCCTGATCAGCCCCAGCATTTT. It is translated as CSARDFLPDQPQHF.

In this sample, this clonotype turned up a few times. The CDR3 here is CASGRDYNSPLHF. CDR3 coding DNA: TGTGCCAGCGGCAGGGACTATAATTCACCCCTCCACTTT. The chain couples TRBV2 to TRBJ1-6; a weak D match, TRBD1 (5 bases). Trimming shortened V by 8 bases and J by 3 bases, and 8 bases separated the two germline ends. The germline V gene encodes CDR1 SNHLY and CDR2 FYNNEI. This CDR3 comprises 13 residues. Full variable domain (missing parts from reference TRBV2 and TRBJ1-6): EPEVTQTPSHQVTQMGQEVILRCVPISNHLYFYWYRQILGQKVEFLVSFYNNEISEKSEIFDDQFSVERPDGSNFTLKIRSTKLEDSAMYFCASGRDYNSPLHFGNGTRLTVT.

The chain has TRBV29-1 and TRBJ1-5; D is uncertain. With 0 bases removed from V and 4 bases from J, the gap between germline ends came to 7 bases. The germline V gene encodes CDR1 SQVTM and CDR2 ANQGSEA. The CDR3 runs to 13 residues. CDR3 loop: CSVEELPNQPQHF. In DNA, the CDR3 is TGCAGCGTTGAAGAATTACCAAATCAGCCCCAGCATTTT.

The chain recombines TRBV30 with TRBJ1-4, with D perhaps TRBD1 (6 bases). From germline, CDR1 is GTSNPN and CDR2 SVGIG (reference sequence). This CDR3 is 14 amino acids long. The V end lost 2 bases, the J end lost 9 bases, and 16 bases lay between the germline ends. DNA for the CDR3: TGTGCCTGGAGTCCCCCGGGGGGGCGGAAAAAACTGTTTTTT. Its protein product is CAWSPPGGRKKLFF.

This clonotype was seen a handful of times. The chain employs TRBV5-1 and TRBJ2-3; 7 nucleotides line up with TRBD1. Germline V gene sequence: CDR1 SGHRS, CDR2 YFSETQ. The junction had 6 bases not matched to a gene; V was cut back by 4 bases and J by 1 base. This CDR3 spans 15 amino acids. This CDR3 reads CASSPGQVGTDTQYF. As DNA, the CDR3 is TGCGCCAGCAGCCCCGGACAGGTTGGCACAGATACGCAGTATTTT.

This clonotype has just a few counts. The junction departs from germline at one end; a sequencing error may be responsible. V and J are TRBV20-1 and TRBJ2-7; D possibly corresponds to TRBD1 (5 bases). This CDR3 spans 15 amino acids. CDR1 DFQATT and CDR2 SNEGSKA come from the germline V gene (reference sequence). CDR3 in DNA: TGCAGTGCAAGAGACCAGGGAATCCGATCCTCCGAGCAGTACTTC. It yields the protein CSARDQGIRSSEQYF.

The chain joins TRBV10-3 to TRBJ1-6, with 7 bases fitting TRBD1. Germline V CDR1 and CDR2: ENHRY, SYGVKD. This CDR3 has 16 residues. With V trimmed by 2 bases and J by 10 bases, 11 bases remained unmatched. The CDR3 region is CAISEVGTAVSSPLHF. The CDR3 coding sequence is TGTGCCATCAGTGAGGTGGGGACAGCGGTCAGCTCACCCCTCCACTTT.

In this sample, this clonotype turned up a few times. This sequence joins TRBV19 and TRBJ1-5; 8 bases align to TRBD1. The germline gives CDR1 LNHDA, CDR2 SQIVND (reference sequence). This CDR3 has 15 amino acids. After removal of 5 bases from V and 4 bases from J, the junction contained 7 bases not matched to a gene. CDR3 bases: TGTGCCAGTAGTCAAACAGGGGGACCAAATCAGCCCCAGCATTTT. The encoded protein is CASSQTGGPNQPQHF.

This chain joins TRBV10-3 and TRBJ1-3; the D gene is possibly TRBD1 (5 bases). Germline V gene lookup returns CDR1 ENHRY and CDR2 SYGVKD. The CDR3 is 14 amino acids. The ends were cut back, 6 bases at V and 2 bases at J, with 11 bases in the middle. The CDR3: CAIREGTAGNTIYF. CDR3 DNA: TGTGCCATCAGAGAGGGGACGGCTGGAAACACCATATATTTT.

The rearrangement joins TRBV6-1 to TRBJ2-1, with 7 bases lining up with TRBD2. The germline V gene encodes CDR1 MNHNS and CDR2 SASEGT. V lost 6 bases to trimming and J lost 5 bases; unmatched junction nucleotides: 10. This CDR3 has 15 amino acids. This CDR3 reads CASRQTSEDDNEQFF. The CDR3 DNA is TGTGCCAGCAGACAAACTAGCGAGGACGACAATGAGCAGTTCTTC.

The chain employs TRBV19 and TRBJ1-1; D unresolved. Germline V gene sequence: CDR1 LNHDA, CDR2 SQIVND (reference sequence). V lost 5 bases and J lost 4, with 20 bases in between. The CDR3 totals 16 residues. The CDR3, as DNA: TGTGCCAGTAGTGCCCGGGATCTTGTACTGGGCACTGAAGCTTTCTTT. It encodes CASSARDLVLGTEAFF. The complete variable domain, with remaining parts taken from reference TRBV19 and TRBJ1-1, reads DGGITQSPKYLFRKEGQNVTLSCEQNLNHDAMYWYRQDPGQGLRLIYYSQIVNDFQKGDIAEGYSVSREKKESFPLTVTSAQKNPTAFYLCASSARDLVLGTEAFFGQGTRLTVV.

This clonotype was recorded once. The chain uses TRBV29-1 and TRBJ1-2; TRBD1 might be the D (5 bases). The CDR3 is 13 amino acids. V lost 4 bases to trimming and J lost 8 bases, with 17 bases between them. Germline V gene lookup returns CDR1 SQVTM and CDR2 ANQGSEA. The CDR3 reads CSVGMDTLRGYTF. The CDR3 nucleotides are TGCAGCGTTGGGATGGACACTCTCCGGGGCTACACCTTC.

The chain employs TRBV25-1 and TRBJ1-1; 8 nucleotides align to TRBD1. Germline values: CDR1 MGHDK, CDR2 SYGVNS. CDR3 length equals 13 residues. V dropped 9 bases and J dropped 3; count of bases not matched to a gene: 6. The CDR3 loop is CASYRGGDTEAFF. In DNA, the CDR3 is TGTGCCAGTTACAGGGGGGGGGACACTGAAGCTTTCTTT.

Many counts were recorded for this clonotype. The chain joins TRBV11-3 to TRBJ2-5; 8 bases match TRBD2. Germline V CDR1 and CDR2: SGHNT, YENEEA. V shed 5 bases, J shed 6 bases, and the junction held 8 bases outside the gene matches. The CDR3 is 14 amino acids. The CDR3 is CASSPGGGRKTQYF. CDR3 nucleotide sequence: TGTGCCAGCAGCCCCGGCGGGGGGCGGAAGACCCAGTACTTC.

This clonotype was detected ten times or more. This rearrangement joins TRBV27 to TRBJ1-2, with D hard to call. The germline gives CDR1 MNHEY, CDR2 SMNVEV (reference sequence). The V gene lost 6 bases and the J gene lost 0 bases, with 8 bases spanning the gap. The CDR3 has 13 residues. CDR3: CASRYKANYGYTF. In nucleotides, the CDR3 is TGTGCCAGCAGATACAAGGCTAACTATGGCTACACCTTC.

The chain couples TRBV12-3 or TRBV12-4 to TRBJ2-2; D possibly corresponds to TRBD2 (5 bases). The CDR3 has 14 amino acids. V shed 7 bases and J shed 5 bases, with 14 bases lying between them. CDR3: CASTQTEATGELFF. The CDR3 DNA reads as TGTGCCAGCACCCAGACGGAGGCGACCGGGGAGCTGTTTTTT.

CDR3 sequence (DNA): TGCGCCAGCAGCTTGGATGGACAGGGGAACTATGGCTACACCTTC. This gives the protein CASSLDGQGNYGYTF. This sequence joins TRBV5-1 and TRBJ1-2, with 9 bases identical to TRBD1. V shed 0 bases and J 2 bases; nucleotides not matched to a gene: 2. CDR1 is SGHRS, CDR2 YFSETQ, per germline. This CDR3 has 15 amino acids.

The CDR3 DNA reads as TGTGCCACCAGCAGAGTTCGGACGCCCGACTATGGCTACACCTTC. Its translation: CATSRVRTPDYGYTF. The chain joins TRBV15 to TRBJ1-2; the D is unclear. There are 15 residues in the CDR3. Germline-derived CDR1 and CDR2 are LNHNV and YYDKDF (reference sequence). The V and J ends lost 1 base and 3 bases respectively, with 12 bases between them.

The V call is TRBV9, the J call TRBJ2-5; D is possibly TRBD1 or TRBD2 (5 bases each). The CDR3 has 16 amino acids. V was clipped by 4 bases and J by 5 bases, with 21 bases between them. Germline lookup yields CDR1 SGDLS and CDR2 YYNGEE. CDR3 amino acids: CASSQIPGPAPETQYF. CDR3 coding DNA: TGTGCCAGCAGCCAAATCCCGGGACCCGCCCCGGAGACCCAGTACTTC.